These 15 T cell receptor beta chains share one sample of origin, sequenced in a study of T cell changes during pregnancy in multiple sclerosis. Method: immunoSEQ multiplex PCR; TCRdb's copy keeps in-frame clones and lacks some. The profile shows 12,000 or so clones, about 88% of them singletons. Sequencing used CD8+ T cells from peripheral blood mononuclear cells, obtained in the second trimester of pregnancy. The receptor source for this set is a female donor in good health, enrolled as a control in a pregnancy study.

This chain uses TRBV29-1 with TRBJ2-2; tentatively, D is TRBD1 (6 bases). The V and J ends lost 0 bases and 1 base respectively, with 9 bases between them. Germline CDR1 and CDR2: SQVTM and ANQGSEA. The length of the CDR3 is 15 residues. The CDR3 sequence is CSVEEETGNTGELFF. DNA of the CDR3: TGCAGCGTTGAAGAAGAGACAGGGAACACCGGGGAGCTGTTTTTT.

The chain is built from TRBV18 and TRBJ2-3, with D unclear. The ends were cut back, 8 bases at V and 2 bases at J, with 17 bases in the middle. Germline values: CDR1 KGHSH, CDR2 LQKENI. The CDR3 length is 15 residues. This chain's CDR3 is CASLPQSLDTDTQYF. CDR3 nucleotide sequence: TGTGCCAGCCTCCCCCAGTCGCTTGACACAGATACGCAGTATTTT.

This chain links TRBV9 with TRBJ2-1, with a possible D match to TRBD2 (7 bases). With 0 bases removed from V and 8 bases from J, the gap between germline ends came to 15 bases. The CDR3 covers 15 residues. Germline values: CDR1 SGDLS, CDR2 YYNGEE. The CDR3 DNA is TGTGCCAGCAGCGTAGCTGGGGGGGCCCAGGATGAGCAGTTCTTC. Translation gives CASSVAGGAQDEQFF.

V and J are TRBV7-9 and TRBJ2-7; maybe TRBD2 (8 bases). Germline V gene lookup returns CDR1 SEHNR and CDR2 FQNEAQ (reference sequence). Trimming took off 1 base at V and 4 bases at J, with 23 bases between the two ends. This CDR3 contains 18 residues. In DNA form, the CDR3 reads TGTGCCAGCAGCTTAGGGGACAGCGGGGGCGGCCGTGGTTACGAGCAGTACTTC. Amino acid sequence: CASSLGDSGGGRGYEQYF.

This clone was observed a handful of times. J is TRBJ2-1 and V is TRBV6-5; maybe TRBD1 (6 bases). This CDR3 contains 16 residues. V was shortened by 0 bases and J by 2 bases, with 11 bases between the two germline ends. Germline V gives CDR1 MNHEY, CDR2 SVGAGI. CDR3 amino acids: CASSYSPGQPYNEQFF. CDR3 in DNA: TGTGCCAGCAGTTACTCCCCGGGACAACCCTACAATGAGCAGTTCTTC.

The V call is TRBV9, the J call TRBJ1-1; 9 bases agree with TRBD1. Trimming at V came to 0 bases and at J to 11 bases, leaving 8 bases not matched to a gene. The CDR3 sequence is 14 residues long. Germline V gene data show CDR1 as SGDLS and CDR2 as YYNGEE. CDR3 loop: CASSVGDRAREAFF. CDR3 in DNA: TGTGCCAGCAGCGTAGGGGACAGGGCAAGAGAGGCTTTCTTT.

This chain links TRBV10-1 with TRBJ1-4; D is undetermined. The CDR3 length is 15 residues. Germline V gene sequence: CDR1 WNHNN, CDR2 SYGVQD (reference sequence). Trimming left V 0 bases short and J 0 bases short, with 5 bases between. Here the CDR3 DNA reads TGCGCCAGCAGTGAGTCCTTCCCAACTAATGAAAAACTGTTTTTT. This gives the protein CASSESFPTNEKLFF.

The V gene is TRBV7-9, the J gene TRBJ2-7, with TRBD1 matching over 11 bases. The germline V gene has CDR1 SEHNR and CDR2 FQNEAQ (reference sequence). The CDR3 extends over 14 amino acids. J lost 2 bases, V lost 5 bases, and 2 bases had no gene match. CDR3 sequence: CASSGTGGAYEQYF. In DNA form, the CDR3 reads TGTGCCAGCAGCGGGACAGGGGGGGCCTACGAGCAGTACTTC.

The rearrangement joins TRBV10-3 to TRBJ2-7; TRBD2 matches at 7 bases. The germline V gene has CDR1 ENHRY and CDR2 SYGVKD. V lost 10 bases, J lost 1 base, and 10 bases stayed unmatched. The CDR3 has 14 amino acids. CDR3 bases: TGTGCCACGGCCGCTAGCGGTGGGTCCTACGAGCAGTACTTC. Translated, it gives CATAASGGSYEQYF.

The chain is built from TRBV30 and TRBJ1-2, with D perhaps TRBD1 (6 bases). Germline V gene sequence: CDR1 GTSNPN, CDR2 SVGIG (reference sequence). V was cut by 1 base and J by 0 bases, with 18 bases left in between. CDR3 length: 17 residues. CDR3 DNA sequence: TGTGCCTGGAGTGCTCACTCTCTCGGGACAACTAACTATGGCTACACCTTC. This gives the protein CAWSAHSLGTTNYGYTF.

This rearrangement joins TRBV6-1 to TRBJ1-1; unclear D gene. The CDR3 contains 15 residues. CDR1 is MNHNS, CDR2 SASEGT, per germline. The V end lost 3 bases, the J end lost 1 base, and 12 bases lay between the germline ends. CDR3 in amino acids: CASSDGRGENTEAFF. CDR3 bases: TGTGCCAGCAGTGATGGGCGGGGAGAGAACACTGAAGCTTTCTTT.

The genes are TRBV19 and TRBJ2-2; 7 bases are a match to TRBD2. Trimming at V came to 0 bases and at J to 8 bases, leaving 9 bases not matched to a gene. CDR3 length: 16 residues. Per germline, CDR1 LNHDA and CDR2 SQIVND (reference sequence). CDR3 sequence reads: CASSIDRSSGVGELFF. CDR3 bases: TGTGCCAGTAGTATAGATCGGTCTAGCGGAGTGGGGGAGCTGTTTTTT.

The chain employs TRBV27 and TRBJ1-6; possibly TRBD1 for D (5 bases). CDR1 and CDR2 (germline): MNHEY, SMNVEV (reference sequence). Trimming removed 11 bases at V and 1 base at J, with 12 bases between. The CDR3 contains 14 residues. CDR3 sequence (DNA): TGTGCCGCTGGCGGGGGATCCTATAATTCACCCCTCCACTTT. This translates into CAAGGGSYNSPLHF.

The chain recombines TRBV20-1 with TRBJ1-4; D possibly corresponds to TRBD1 (5 bases). Trimming removed 4 bases at V and 13 bases at J, with 13 bases between. In germline, CDR1 is DFQATT, CDR2 SNEGSKA (reference sequence). The CDR3 has 11 amino acids. This CDR3 is CSAMGGHLLFF. CDR3 sequence (DNA): TGCAGTGCTATGGGAGGACACCTACTGTTTTTT.

By share of the sample, this clone is medium-sized. This sequence joins TRBV27 and TRBJ2-5; 11 bases match TRBD1. CDR3 length: 15 amino acids. Germline-derived CDR1 and CDR2 are MNHEY and SMNVEV (reference sequence). The V segment lost 3 bases and the J segment 1 base; nucleotides outside the gene matches: 1. The CDR3 sequence: CASSLGTGGQETQYF. As DNA, the CDR3 is TGTGCCAGCAGTTTGGGGACAGGGGGCCAAGAGACCCAGTACTTC.